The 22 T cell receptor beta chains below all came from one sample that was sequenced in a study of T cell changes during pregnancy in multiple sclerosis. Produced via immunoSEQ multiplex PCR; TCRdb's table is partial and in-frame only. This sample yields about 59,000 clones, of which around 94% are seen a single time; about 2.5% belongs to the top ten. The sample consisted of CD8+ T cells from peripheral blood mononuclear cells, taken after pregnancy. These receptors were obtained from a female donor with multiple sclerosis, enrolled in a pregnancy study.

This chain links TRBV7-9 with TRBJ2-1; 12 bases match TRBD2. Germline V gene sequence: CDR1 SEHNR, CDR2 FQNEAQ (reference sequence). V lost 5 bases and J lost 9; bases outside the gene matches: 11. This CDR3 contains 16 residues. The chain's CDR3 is CASSIPTSGSPSEQFF. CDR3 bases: TGTGCCAGCAGCATCCCGACTAGCGGGAGTCCGAGTGAGCAGTTCTTC.

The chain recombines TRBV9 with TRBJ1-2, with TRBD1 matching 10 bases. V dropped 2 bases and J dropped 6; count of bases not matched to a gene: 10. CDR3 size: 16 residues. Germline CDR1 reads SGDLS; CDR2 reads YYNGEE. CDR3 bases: TGTGCCAGCAGCGTGTCGAGGACAGGGGGTGCGAATGGCTACACCTTC. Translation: CASSVSRTGGANGYTF. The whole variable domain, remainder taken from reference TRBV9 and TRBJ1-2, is DSGVTQTPKHLITATGQRVTLRCSPRSGDLSVYWYQQSLDQGLQFLIQYYNGEERAKGNILERFSAQQFPDLHSELNLSSLELGDSALYFCASSVSRTGGANGYTFGSGTRLTVV.

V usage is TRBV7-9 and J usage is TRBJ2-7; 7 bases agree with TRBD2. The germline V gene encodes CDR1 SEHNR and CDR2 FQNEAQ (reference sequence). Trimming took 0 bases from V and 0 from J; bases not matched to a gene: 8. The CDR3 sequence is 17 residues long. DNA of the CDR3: TGTGCCAGCAGCTTAGCCTGGGAACGGGAGGCCTCCTACGAGCAGTACTTC. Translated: CASSLAWEREASYEQYF.

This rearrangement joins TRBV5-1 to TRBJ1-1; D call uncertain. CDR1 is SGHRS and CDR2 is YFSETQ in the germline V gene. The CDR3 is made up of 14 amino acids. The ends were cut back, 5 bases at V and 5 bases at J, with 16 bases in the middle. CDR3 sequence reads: CASRPDGRVTEAFF. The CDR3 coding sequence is TGCGCCAGCAGACCCGACGGGAGGGTAACTGAAGCTTTCTTT.

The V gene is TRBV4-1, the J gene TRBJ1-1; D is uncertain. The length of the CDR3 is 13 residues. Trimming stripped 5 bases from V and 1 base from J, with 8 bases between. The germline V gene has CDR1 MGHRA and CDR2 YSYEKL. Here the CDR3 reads CASSSGSNTEAFF. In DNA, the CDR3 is TGCGCCAGCAGCTCAGGCTCGAACACTGAAGCTTTCTTT.

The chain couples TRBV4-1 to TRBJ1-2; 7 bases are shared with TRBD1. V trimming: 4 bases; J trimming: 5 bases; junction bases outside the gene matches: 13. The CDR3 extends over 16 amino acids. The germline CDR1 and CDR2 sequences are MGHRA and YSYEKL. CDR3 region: CASSPFSGQESYGYTF. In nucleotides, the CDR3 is TGCGCCAGCAGCCCCTTCTCCGGACAGGAAAGTTATGGCTACACCTTC.

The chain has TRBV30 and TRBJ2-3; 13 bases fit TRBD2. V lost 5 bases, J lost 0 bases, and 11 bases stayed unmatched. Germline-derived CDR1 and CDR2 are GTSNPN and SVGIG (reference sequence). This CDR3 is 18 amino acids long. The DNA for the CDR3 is TGTGCCTGGGAGGGACTAGCGGGATGGGAGGGTAGCACAGATACGCAGTATTTT. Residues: CAWEGLAGWEGSTDTQYF. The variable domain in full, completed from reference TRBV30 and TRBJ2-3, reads SQTIHQWPATLVQPVGSPLSLECTVEGTSNPNLYWYRQAAGRGLQLLFYSVGIGQISSEVPQNLSASRPQDRQFILSSKKLLLSDSGFYLCAWEGLAGWEGSTDTQYFGPGTRLTVL.

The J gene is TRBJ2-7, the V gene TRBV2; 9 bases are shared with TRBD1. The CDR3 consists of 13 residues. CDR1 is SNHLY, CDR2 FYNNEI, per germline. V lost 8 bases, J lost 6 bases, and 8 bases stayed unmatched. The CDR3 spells CASGTGTIIEQYF. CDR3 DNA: TGTGCCAGCGGGACAGGGACCATAATCGAGCAGTACTTC.

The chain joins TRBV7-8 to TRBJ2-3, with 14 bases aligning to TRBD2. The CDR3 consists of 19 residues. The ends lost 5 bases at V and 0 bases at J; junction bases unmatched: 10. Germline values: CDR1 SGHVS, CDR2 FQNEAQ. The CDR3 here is CASSRPGLAGVTSTDTQYF. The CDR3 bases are TGTGCCAGCAGCCGCCCGGGACTAGCGGGAGTTACTAGCACAGATACGCAGTATTTT.

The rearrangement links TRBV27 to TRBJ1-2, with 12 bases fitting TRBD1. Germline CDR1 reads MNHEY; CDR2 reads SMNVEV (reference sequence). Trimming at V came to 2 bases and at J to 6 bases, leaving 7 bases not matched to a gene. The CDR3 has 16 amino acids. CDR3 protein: CASSLRGGQGAHGYTF. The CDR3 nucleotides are TGTGCCAGCAGTTTAAGGGGGGGACAGGGGGCGCATGGCTACACCTTC.

CDR3 DNA sequence: TGTGCCAGCAGTGACGGGACAGTAAGCAATCAGCCCCAGCATTTT. Its translation: CASSDGTVSNQPQHF. The rearrangement uses TRBV2 and TRBJ1-5; 7 nucleotides match TRBD1. The length of the CDR3 is 15 residues. Unmatched junction bases numbered 3, after V lost 3 bases and J lost 1 base. Germline CDR1 and CDR2: SNHLY and FYNNEI. The variable domain in full, with the rest retrieved from reference TRBV2 and TRBJ1-5, is EPEVTQTPSHQVTQMGQEVILRCVPISNHLYFYWYRQILGQKVEFLVSFYNNEISEKSEIFDDQFSVERPDGSNFTLKIRSTKLEDSAMYFCASSDGTVSNQPQHFGDGTRLSIL.

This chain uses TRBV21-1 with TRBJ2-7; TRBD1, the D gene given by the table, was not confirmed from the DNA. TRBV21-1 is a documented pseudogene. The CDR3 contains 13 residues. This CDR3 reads CASIPGQGNEQYF. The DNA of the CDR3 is TGTGCCAGCATCCCGGGACAGGGGAACGAGCAGTACTTC.

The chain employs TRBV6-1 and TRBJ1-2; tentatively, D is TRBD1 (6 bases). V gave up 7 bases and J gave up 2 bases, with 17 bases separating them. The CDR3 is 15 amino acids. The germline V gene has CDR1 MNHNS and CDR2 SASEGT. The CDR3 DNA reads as TGTGCCAGCAAGGACTGGGGGGGGCTCAACTATGGCTACACCTTC. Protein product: CASKDWGGLNYGYTF.

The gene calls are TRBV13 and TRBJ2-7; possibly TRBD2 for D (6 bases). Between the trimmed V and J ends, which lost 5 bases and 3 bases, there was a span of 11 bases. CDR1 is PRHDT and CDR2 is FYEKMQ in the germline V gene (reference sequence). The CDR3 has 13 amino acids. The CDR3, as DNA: TGTGCCAGCAGCCCAGGAGGGTACTACGAGCAGTACTTC. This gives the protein CASSPGGYYEQYF.

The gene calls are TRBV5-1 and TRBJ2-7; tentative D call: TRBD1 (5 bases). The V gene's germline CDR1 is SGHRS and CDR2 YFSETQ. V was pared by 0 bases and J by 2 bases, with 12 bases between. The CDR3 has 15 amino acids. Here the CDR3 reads CASSLGPGATYEQYF. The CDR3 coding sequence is TGCGCCAGCAGCTTGGGCCCTGGGGCAACCTACGAGCAGTACTTC.

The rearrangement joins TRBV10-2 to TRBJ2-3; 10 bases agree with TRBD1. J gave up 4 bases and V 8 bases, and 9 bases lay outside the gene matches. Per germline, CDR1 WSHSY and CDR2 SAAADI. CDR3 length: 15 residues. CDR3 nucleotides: TGCGCCAGCCGGGATGGACAGGGGGTGGCAGATACGCAGTATTTT. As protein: CASRDGQGVADTQYF.

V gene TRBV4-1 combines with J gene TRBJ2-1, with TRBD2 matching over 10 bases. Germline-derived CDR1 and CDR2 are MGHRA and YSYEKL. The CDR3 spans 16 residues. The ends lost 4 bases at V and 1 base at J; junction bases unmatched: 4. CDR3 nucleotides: TGCGCCAGCAGCCCAGAGACTAGCGGGTCCTACAATGAGCAGTTCTTC. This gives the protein CASSPETSGSYNEQFF.

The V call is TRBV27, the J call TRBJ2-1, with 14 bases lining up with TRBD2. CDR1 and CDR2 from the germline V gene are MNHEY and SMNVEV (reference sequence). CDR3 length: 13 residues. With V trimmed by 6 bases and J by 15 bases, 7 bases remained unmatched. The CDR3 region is CASRSGLAGGMFF. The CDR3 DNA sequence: TGTGCCAGCAGATCCGGACTAGCGGGAGGAATGTTCTTC.

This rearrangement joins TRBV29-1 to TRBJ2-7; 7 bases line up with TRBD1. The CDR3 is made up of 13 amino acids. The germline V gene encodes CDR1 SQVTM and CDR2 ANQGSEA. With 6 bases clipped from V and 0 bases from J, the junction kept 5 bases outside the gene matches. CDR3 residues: CSVVGTDSYEQYF. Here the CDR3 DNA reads TGCAGCGTCGTTGGGACAGACTCCTACGAGCAGTACTTC.

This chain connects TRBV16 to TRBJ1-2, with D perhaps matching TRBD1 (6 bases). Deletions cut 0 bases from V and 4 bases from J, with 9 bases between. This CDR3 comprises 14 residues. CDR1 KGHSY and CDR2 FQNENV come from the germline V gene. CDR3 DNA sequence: TGTGCCAGCAGCCAATCGAGACAGGTCTATGGCTACACCTTC. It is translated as CASSQSRQVYGYTF.

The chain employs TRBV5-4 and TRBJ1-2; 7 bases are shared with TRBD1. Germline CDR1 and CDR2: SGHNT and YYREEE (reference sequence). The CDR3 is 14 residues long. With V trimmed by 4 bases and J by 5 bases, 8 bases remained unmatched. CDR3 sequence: CASSLATGLYGYTF. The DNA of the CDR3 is TGTGCCAGCAGCCTAGCGACAGGGTTATATGGCTACACCTTC.

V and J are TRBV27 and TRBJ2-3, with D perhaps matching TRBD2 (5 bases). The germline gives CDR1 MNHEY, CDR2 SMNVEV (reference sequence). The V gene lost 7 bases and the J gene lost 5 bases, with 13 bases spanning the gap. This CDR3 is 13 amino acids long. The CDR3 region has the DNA TGTGCCAGCACCCGCCTGGCGGGAGATACGCAGTATTTT. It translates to CASTRLAGDTQYF.